The T cell receptor beta chain described here comes from a study of brain metastases from non-small cell lung cancer. The CDR3 runs 13 residues. Germline V lookup: CDR1 LGHDT, CDR2 YNNKEL (reference sequence). V was shortened by 1 base and J by 11 bases, with 14 bases between the two germline ends. TCRdb's table, derived via immunoSEQ multiplex PCR, lists solely in-frame clones and lacks some. This table holds over a thousand clones, over 80% found once. The chain recombines TRBV3-1 (or the pseudogene TRBV3-2) with TRBJ1-1; D unresolved. The origin of this receptor is a donor aged 40 or older with non-small cell lung cancer. Sequencing was performed on tumor-adjacent normal tissue. CDR3 region: CASSQVGGGWAFF. DNA for the CDR3: TGTGCCAGCAGCCAAGTGGGAGGAGGATGGGCTTTCTTT.